This is a list of T cell receptor beta chains from one sample in a study of blood T cell repertoires in COVID-19. Method: immunoSEQ multiplex PCR; TCRdb's copy keeps in-frame clones and lacks some. This sample has about 110,000 clones, with around nine tenths found just once. The specimen was peripheral blood. Receptors were obtained from a woman aged 50 to 65 with active or convalescent COVID-19. The CDR3 runs from the conserved cysteine through the conserved F or W. The D gene is left open where the match is weak. Size tells how often a clone was seen (once, few, many) or the class of an expanded clone, and some rows leave it out.

D | J | V | size | CDR3 | DNA
TRBD2 | TRBJ2-5 | TRBV5-4 | once | CASSPGGSRETQYF | TGTGCCAGCAGCCCGGGCGGGAGTAGGGAGACCCAGTACTTC
- | TRBJ2-5 | TRBV5-6 | - | CASTLGGAEGTQYF | TGTGCCAGCACTCTGGGAGGAGCGGAGGGGACCCAGTACTTC
- | TRBJ1-1 | TRBV27 | few | CASSSNQGARGKAFF | TGTGCCAGCAGTTCTAACCAGGGAGCACGGGGGAAAGCTTTCTTT
- | TRBJ2-7 | TRBV28 | - | CASSLSSGSPQNGQYF | TGTGCCAGCAGTTTAAGTAGCGGCTCCCCCCAAAATGGGCAGTACTTC
- | TRBJ2-1 | TRBV6-5 | - | CASSYSPTDNEQFF | TGTGCCAGCAGTTACTCCCCCACGGACAATGAGCAGTTCTTC
TRBD2 | TRBJ2-7 | TRBV7-9 | - | CASSPYSGAEQYF | TGTGCCAGCAGCCCATACAGCGGGGCCGAGCAGTACTTC
- | TRBJ1-5 | TRBV6-5 | - | CASSYGRNQPQHF | TGTGCCAGCAGTTACGGCAGGAATCAGCCCCAGCATTTT
- | TRBJ2-1 | TRBV6-2/TRBV6-3 | - | CASSYSMSPPQFF | TGTGCCAGCAGTTACTCGATGAGTCCTCCCCAGTTCTTC
- | TRBJ1-2 | TRBV7-9 | - | CASSFNAGRSTNGYTF | TGTGCCAGCAGCTTTAATGCGGGAAGGAGTACTAATGGCTACACCTTC
- | TRBJ2-5 | TRBV9 | - | CASSGGPDSGETQYF | TGTGCCAGCAGCGGAGGTCCTGATAGCGGAGAGACCCAGTACTTC
TRBD1 | TRBJ1-1 | TRBV13 | - | CASSFTQGDTEAFF | TGTGCCAGCAGCTTCACACAGGGGGACACTGAAGCTTTCTTT
TRBD2 | TRBJ2-1 | TRBV7-6 | - | CASSLLTSGRVNEQFF | TGTGCCAGCAGCTTACTCACTAGCGGGAGGGTCAATGAGCAGTTCTTC
TRBD2 | TRBJ2-2 | TRBV4-3 | few | CASSQDKASGYTGELFF | TGCGCCAGCAGCCAAGATAAGGCTAGCGGGTACACCGGGGAGCTGTTTTTT
- | TRBJ2-1 | TRBV5-8 | - | CASSLGAYPSGSDEQFF | TGTGCCAGCAGCTTGGGGGCCTACCCCTCCGGTAGCGATGAGCAGTTCTTC
- | TRBJ2-5 | TRBV7-7 | - | CASSLGVGGQETQYF | TGTGCTAGCAGCTTAGGCGTAGGGGGCCAAGAGACCCAGTACTTC
TRBD1 | TRBJ2-7 | TRBV7-2 | - | CASTPTGAPYEQYF | TGTGCCAGCACCCCGACAGGGGCCCCCTACGAGCAGTACTTC